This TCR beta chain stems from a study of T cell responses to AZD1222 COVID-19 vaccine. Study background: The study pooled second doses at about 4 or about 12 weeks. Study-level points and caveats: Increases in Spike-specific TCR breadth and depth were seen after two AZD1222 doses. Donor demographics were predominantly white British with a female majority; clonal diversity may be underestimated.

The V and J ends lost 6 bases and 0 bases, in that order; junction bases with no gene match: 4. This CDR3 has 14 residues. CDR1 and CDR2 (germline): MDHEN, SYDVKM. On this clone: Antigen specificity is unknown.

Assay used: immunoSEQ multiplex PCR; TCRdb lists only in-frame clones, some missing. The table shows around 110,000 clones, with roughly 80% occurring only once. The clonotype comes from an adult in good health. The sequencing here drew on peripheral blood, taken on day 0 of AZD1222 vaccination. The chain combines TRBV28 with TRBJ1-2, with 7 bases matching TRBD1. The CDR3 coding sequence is TGTGCCAGCAGCCCGGGACAGTCTAACTATGGCTACACCTTC. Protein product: CASSPGQSNYGYTF.